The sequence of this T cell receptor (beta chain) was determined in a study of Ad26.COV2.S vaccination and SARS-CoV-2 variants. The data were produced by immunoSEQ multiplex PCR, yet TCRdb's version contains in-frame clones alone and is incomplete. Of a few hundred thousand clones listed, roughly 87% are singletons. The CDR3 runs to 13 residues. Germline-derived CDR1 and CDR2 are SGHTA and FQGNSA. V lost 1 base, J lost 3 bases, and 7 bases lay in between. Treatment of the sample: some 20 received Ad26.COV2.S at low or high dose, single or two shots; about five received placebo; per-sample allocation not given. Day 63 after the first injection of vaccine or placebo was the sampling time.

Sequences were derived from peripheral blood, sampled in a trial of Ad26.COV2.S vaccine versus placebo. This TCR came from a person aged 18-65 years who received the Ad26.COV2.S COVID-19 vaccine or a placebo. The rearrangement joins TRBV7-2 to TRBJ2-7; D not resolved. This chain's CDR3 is CASSLEINYEQYF. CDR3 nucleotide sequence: TGTGCCAGCAGCTTAGAGATTAACTACGAGCAGTACTTC.